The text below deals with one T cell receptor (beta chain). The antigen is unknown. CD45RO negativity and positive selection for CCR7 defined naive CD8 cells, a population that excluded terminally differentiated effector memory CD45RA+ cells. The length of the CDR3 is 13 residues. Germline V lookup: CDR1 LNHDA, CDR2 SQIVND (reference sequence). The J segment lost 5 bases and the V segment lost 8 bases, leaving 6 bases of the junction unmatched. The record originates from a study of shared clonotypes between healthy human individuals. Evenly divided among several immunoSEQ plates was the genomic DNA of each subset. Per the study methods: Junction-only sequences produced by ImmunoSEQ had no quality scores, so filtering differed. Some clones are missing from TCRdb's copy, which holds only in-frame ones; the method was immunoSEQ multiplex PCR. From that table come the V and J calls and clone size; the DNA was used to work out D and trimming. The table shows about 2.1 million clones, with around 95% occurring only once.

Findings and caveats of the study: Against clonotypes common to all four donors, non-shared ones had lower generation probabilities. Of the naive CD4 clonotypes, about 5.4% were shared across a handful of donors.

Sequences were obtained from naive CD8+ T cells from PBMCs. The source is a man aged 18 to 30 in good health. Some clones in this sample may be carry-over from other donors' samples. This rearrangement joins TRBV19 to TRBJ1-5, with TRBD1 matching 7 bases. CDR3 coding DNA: TGTGCCAGTGGGACAGTTCTCTATCAGCCCCAGCATTTT. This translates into CASGTVLYQPQHF.